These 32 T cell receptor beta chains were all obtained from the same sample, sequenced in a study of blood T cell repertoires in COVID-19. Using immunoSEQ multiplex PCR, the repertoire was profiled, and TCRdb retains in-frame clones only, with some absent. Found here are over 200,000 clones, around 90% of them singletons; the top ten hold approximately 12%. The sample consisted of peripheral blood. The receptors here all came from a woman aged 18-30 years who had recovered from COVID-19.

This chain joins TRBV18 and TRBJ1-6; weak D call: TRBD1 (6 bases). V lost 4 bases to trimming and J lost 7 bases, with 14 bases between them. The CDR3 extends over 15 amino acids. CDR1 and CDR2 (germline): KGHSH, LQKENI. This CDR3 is CASSHTSDRNSPLHF. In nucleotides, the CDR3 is TGTGCCAGCTCACATACCAGCGACAGGAATTCACCCCTCCACTTT.

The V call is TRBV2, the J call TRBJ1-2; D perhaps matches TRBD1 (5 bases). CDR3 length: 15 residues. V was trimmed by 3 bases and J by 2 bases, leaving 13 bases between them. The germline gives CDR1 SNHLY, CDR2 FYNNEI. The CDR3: CASSEGPGRNYGYTF. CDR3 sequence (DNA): TGTGCCAGCAGTGAGGGTCCAGGGCGAAACTATGGCTACACCTTC.

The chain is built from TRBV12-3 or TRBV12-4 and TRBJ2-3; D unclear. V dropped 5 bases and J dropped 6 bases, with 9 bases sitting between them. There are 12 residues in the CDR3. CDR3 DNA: TGTGCCAGCAGTCCCATCCCCGATACGCAGTATTTT. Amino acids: CASSPIPDTQYF.

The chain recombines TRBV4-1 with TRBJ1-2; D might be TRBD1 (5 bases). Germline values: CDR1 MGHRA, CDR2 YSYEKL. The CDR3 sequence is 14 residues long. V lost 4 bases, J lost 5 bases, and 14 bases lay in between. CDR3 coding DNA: TGCGCCAGCAGCCCCCAGACAGCTGGGTATGGCTACACCTTC. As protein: CASSPQTAGYGYTF.

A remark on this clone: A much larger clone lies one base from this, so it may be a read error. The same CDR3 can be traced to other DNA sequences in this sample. The CDR3 region has the DNA TGTGCCATCAGTGGGGACAGCCCAGATACGCAGTATTTT. Translation gives CAISGDSPDTQYF. The chain links TRBV10-3 to TRBJ2-3, with 7 bases lining up with TRBD1. Germline trimming cut 4 bases from V and 4 bases from J; bases unmatched to any gene: 2. Germline V gives CDR1 ENHRY, CDR2 SYGVKD. This CDR3 has 13 residues.

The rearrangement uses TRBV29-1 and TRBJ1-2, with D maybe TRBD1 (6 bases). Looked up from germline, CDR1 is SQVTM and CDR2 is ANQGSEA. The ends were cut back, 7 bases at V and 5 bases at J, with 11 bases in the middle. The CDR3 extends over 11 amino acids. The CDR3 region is CSAPTGYGYTF. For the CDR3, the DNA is TGCAGCGCCCCGACAGGTTATGGCTACACCTTC.

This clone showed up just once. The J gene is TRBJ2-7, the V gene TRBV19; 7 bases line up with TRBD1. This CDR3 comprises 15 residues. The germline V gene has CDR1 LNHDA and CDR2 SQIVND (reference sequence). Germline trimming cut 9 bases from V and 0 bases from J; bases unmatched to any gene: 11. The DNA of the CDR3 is TGTGCCAGCGCGACAACCGGGACAGTCTCCTACGAGCAGTACTTC. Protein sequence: CASATTGTVSYEQYF.

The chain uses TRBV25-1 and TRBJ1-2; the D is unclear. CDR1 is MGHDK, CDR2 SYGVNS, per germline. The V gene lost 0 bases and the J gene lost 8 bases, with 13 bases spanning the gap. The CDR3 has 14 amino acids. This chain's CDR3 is CASSEYAGIRGYTF. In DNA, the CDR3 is TGTGCCAGCAGTGAATACGCAGGCATTCGGGGCTACACCTTC.

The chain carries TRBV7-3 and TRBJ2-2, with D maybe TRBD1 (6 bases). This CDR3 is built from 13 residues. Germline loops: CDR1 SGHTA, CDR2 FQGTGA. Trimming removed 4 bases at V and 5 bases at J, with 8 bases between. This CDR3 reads CASSSTGTGELFF. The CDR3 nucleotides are TGTGCCAGCAGCTCTACAGGGACCGGGGAGCTGTTTTTT.

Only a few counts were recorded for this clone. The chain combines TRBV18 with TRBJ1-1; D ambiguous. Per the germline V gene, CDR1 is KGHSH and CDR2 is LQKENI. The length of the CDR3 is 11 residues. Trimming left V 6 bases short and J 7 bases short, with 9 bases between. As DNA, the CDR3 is TGTGCCAGCTCCCCGGGAGGTGAAGCTTTCTTT. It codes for CASSPGGEAFF.

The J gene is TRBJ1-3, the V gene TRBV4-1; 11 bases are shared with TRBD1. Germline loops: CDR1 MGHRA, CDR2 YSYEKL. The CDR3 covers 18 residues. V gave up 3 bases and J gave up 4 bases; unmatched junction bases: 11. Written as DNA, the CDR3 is TGCGCCAGCAGCCATCCCGGGACAGGGGGAACGTCGGGAAACACCATATATTTT. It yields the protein CASSHPGTGGTSGNTIYF.

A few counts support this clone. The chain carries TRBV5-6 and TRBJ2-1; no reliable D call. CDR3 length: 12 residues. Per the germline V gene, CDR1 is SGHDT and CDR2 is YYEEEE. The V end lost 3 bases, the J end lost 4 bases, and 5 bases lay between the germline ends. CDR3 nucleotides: TGTGCCAGCAGCTCACAATACAATGAGCAGTTCTTC. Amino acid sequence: CASSSQYNEQFF.

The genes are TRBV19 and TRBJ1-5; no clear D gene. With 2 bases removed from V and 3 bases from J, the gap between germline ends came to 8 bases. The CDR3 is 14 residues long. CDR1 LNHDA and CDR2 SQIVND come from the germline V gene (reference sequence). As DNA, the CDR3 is TGTGCCAGTAGTATATCCGGGTTCAATCAGCCCCAGCATTTT. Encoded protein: CASSISGFNQPQHF.

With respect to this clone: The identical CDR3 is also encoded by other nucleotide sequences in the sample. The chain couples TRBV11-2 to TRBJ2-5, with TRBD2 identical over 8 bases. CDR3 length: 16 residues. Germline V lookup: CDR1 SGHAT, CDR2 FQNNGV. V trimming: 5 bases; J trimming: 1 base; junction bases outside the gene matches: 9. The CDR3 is CASSLGTSRSQETQYF. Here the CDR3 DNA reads TGTGCCAGCAGCCTCGGGACTAGTCGTTCCCAAGAGACCCAGTACTTC. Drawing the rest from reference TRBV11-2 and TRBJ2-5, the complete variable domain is EAGVAQSPRYKIIEKRQSVAFWCNPISGHATLYWYQQILGQGPKLLIQFQNNGVVDDSQLPKDRFSAERLKGVDSTLKIQPAKLEDSAVYLCASSLGTSRSQETQYFGPGTRLLVL.

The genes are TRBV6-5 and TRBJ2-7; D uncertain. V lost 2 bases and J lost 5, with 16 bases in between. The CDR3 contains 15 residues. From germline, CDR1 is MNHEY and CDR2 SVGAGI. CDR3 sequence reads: CASSYMRAGSDEQYF. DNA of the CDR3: TGTGCCAGCAGTTACATGCGAGCCGGGTCGGACGAGCAGTACTTC.

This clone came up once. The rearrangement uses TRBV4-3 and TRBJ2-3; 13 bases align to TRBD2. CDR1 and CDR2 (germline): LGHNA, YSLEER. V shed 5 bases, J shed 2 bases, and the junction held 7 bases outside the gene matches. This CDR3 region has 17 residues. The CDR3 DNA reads TGCGCCAGCAGCGAACCCGGGACTAGCGGGACCACAGATACGCAGTATTTT. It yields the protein CASSEPGTSGTTDTQYF.

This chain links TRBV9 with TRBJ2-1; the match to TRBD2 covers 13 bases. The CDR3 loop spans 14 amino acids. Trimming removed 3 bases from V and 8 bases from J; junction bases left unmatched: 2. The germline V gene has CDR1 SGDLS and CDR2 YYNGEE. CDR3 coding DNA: TGTGCCAGCAGCGGGACTAGCGGGAGCCATGAGCAGTTCTTC. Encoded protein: CASSGTSGSHEQFF.

The CDR3 spells CASSLLQGVGSPLHF. CDR3 sequence (DNA): TGTGCCAGCAGCTTGTTACAGGGGGTGGGTTCACCCCTCCACTTT. The chain employs TRBV5-5 and TRBJ1-6, with 8 nucleotides matching TRBD1. Germline V gene lookup returns CDR1 SGHKS and CDR2 YYEKEE (reference sequence). Losses at the gene ends were 1 base for V and 9 bases for J; bases not matched to a gene: 6. The CDR3 length is 15 residues.

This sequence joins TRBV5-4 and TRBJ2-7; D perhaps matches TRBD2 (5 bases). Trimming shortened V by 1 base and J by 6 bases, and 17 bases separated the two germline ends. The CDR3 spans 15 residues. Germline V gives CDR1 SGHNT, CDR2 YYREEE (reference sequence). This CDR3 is CASSLRTVGEGEQYF. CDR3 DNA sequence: TGTGCCAGCAGCTTGAGGACTGTCGGAGAAGGCGAGCAGTACTTC.

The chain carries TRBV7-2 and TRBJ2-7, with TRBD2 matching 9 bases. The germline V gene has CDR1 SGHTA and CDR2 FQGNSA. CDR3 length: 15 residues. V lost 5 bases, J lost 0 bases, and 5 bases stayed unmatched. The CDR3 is CASSTTSGCSYEQYF. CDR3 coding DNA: TGTGCCAGCAGCACTACTAGCGGGTGCTCCTACGAGCAGTACTTC.

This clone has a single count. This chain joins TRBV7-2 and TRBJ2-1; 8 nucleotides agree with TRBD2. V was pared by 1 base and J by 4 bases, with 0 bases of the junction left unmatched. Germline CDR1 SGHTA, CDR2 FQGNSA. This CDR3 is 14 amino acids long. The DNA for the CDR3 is TGTGCCAGCAGCTTAGGACTAGCGTACAATGAGCAGTTCTTC. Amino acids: CASSLGLAYNEQFF.

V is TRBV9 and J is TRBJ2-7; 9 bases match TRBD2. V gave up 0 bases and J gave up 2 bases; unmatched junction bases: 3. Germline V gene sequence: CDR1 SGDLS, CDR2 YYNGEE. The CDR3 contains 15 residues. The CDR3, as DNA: TGTGCCAGCAGCGTAGGTCTAGCGGGAACCTACGAGCAGTACTTC. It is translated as CASSVGLAGTYEQYF. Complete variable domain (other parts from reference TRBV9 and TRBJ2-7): DSGVTQTPKHLITATGQRVTLRCSPRSGDLSVYWYQQSLDQGLQFLIQYYNGEERAKGNILERFSAQQFPDLHSELNLSSLELGDSALYFCASSVGLAGTYEQYFGPGTRLTVT.

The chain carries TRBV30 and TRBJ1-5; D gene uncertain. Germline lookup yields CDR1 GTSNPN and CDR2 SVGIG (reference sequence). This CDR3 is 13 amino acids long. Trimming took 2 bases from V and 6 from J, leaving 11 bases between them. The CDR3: CAWSWASRQPQHF. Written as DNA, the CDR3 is TGTGCCTGGAGTTGGGCCTCCCGTCAGCCCCAGCATTTT.

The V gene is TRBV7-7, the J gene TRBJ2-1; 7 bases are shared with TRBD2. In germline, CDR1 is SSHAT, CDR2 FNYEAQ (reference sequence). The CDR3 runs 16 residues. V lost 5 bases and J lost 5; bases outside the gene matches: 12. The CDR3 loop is CASSPEAGALDNEQFF. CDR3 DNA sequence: TGTGCCAGCAGCCCTGAGGCGGGAGCCCTCGACAATGAGCAGTTCTTC.

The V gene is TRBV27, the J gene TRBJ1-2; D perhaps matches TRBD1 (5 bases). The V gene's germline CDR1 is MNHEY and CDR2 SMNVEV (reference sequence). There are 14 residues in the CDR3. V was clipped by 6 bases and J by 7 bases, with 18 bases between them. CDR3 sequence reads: CASSPDQGALGYTF. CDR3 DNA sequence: TGTGCCAGCAGCCCGGACCAGGGCGCGCTTGGCTACACCTTC.

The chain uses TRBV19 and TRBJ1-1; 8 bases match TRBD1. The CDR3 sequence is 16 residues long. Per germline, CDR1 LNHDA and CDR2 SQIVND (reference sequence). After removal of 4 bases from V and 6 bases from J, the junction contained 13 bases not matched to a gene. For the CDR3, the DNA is TGTGCCAGTAGTAGGAGGACAGGGACGGGGGGCTCTGAAGCTTTCTTT. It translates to CASSRRTGTGGSEAFF.

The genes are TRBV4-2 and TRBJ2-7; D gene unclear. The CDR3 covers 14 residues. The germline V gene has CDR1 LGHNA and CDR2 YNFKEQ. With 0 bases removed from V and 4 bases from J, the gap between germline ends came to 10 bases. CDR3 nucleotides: TGTGCCAGCAGCCAAGAGGCTCCAAGTTACGAGCAGTACTTC. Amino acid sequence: CASSQEAPSYEQYF.

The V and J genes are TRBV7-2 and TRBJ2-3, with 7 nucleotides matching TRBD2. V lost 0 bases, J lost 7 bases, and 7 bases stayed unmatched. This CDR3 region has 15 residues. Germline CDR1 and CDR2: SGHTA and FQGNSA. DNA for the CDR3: TGTGCCAGCAGCTTAGCCCCGGGAGGTAGAAATACGCAGTATTTT. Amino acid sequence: CASSLAPGGRNTQYF.

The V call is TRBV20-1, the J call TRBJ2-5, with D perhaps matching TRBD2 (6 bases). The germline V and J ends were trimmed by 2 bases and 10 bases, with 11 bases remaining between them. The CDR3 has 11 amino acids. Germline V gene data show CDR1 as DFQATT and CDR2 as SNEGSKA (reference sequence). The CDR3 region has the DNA TGCAGTGCTAGACGGACTAACGACCAGTACTTC. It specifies CSARRTNDQYF.

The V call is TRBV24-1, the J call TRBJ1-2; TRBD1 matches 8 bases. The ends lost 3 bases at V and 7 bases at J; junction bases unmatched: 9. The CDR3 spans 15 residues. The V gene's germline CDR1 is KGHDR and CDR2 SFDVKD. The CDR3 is CATSDVQTGARGYTF. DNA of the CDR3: TGTGCCACCAGTGATGTTCAGACAGGGGCTCGTGGCTACACCTTC.

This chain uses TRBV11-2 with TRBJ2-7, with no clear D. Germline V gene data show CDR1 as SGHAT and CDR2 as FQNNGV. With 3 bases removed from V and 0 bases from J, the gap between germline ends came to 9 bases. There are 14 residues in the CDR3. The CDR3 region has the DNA TGTGCCAGCAGCTTCGGAGAGAGCTCCTACGAGCAGTACTTC. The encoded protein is CASSFGESSYEQYF.

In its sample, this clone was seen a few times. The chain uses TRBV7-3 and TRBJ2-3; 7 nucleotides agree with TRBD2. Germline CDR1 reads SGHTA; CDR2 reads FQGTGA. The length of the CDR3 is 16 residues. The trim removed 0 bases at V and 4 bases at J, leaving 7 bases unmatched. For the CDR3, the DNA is TGTGCCAGCAGCTTAACGAGGGCGGGAGCTGCAGATACGCAGTATTTT. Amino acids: CASSLTRAGAADTQYF. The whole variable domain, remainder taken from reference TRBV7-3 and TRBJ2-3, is GAGVSQTPSNKVTEKGKYVELRCDPISGHTALYWYRQSLGQGPEFLIYFQGTGAADDSGLPNDRFFAVRPEGSVSTLKIQRTERGDSAVYLCASSLTRAGAADTQYFGPGTRLTVL.